This TCR beta chain was identified during a study of beta chain features in type 1 diabetes. Study outcomes and limitations: In every one of the four CD4+ subsets, TCRB CDR3s were moderately but significantly shorter in Type 1 diabetes patients. Whether HLA type affects TCRB rearrangement stayed undetermined in the present work. The study notes PCR might favor shorter templates equally in patients and controls.

This clone was recorded at least ten times. Its antigen is currently unknown. TCRB transcripts that were expressed got sequenced, as all of the isolated RNA had been reverse transcribed. Only in-frame clones appear in the TCRdb table, and some are missing; sequencing was by immunoSEQ multiplex PCR. Here the sample spans about 240,000 clones, 25% to 30% being singletons. CDR3 size: 14 residues. Germline assignment: CDR1 SEHNR and CDR2 FQNEAQ (reference sequence). V was trimmed by 4 bases and J by 4 bases, leaving 11 bases between them. The sequenced sample consisted of central memory CD4+ T cells from blood. The receptor comes from a man aged 30 to 39 in good health. The chain recombines TRBV7-9 with TRBJ2-1; D gene unclear. The CDR3 bases are TGTGCCAGCAGCTCCTTTGATACTTACAATGAGCAGTTCTTC. This translates into CASSSFDTYNEQFF.